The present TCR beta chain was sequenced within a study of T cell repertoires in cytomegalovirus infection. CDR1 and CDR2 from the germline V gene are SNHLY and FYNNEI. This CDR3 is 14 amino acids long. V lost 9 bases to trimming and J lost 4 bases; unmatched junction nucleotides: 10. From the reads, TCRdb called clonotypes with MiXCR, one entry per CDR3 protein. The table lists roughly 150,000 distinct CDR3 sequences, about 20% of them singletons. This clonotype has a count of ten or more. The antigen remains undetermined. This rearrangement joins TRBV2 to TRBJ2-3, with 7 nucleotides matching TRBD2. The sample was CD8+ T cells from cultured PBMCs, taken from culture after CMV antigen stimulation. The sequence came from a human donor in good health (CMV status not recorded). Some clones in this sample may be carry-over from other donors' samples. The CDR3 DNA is TGTGCCAGTTATGGGACGGGGGGTCCAGATACGCAGTATTTT. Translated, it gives CASYGTGGPDTQYF.